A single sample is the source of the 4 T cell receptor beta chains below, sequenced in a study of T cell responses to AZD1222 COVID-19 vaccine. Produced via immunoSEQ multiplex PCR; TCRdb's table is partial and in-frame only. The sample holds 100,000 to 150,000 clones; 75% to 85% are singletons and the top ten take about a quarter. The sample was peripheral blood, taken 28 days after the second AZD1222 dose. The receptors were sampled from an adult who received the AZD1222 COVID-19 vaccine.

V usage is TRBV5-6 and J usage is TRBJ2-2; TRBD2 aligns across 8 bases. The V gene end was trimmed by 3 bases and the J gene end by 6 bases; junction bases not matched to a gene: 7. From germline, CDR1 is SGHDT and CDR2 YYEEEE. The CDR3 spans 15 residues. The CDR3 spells CASSSRGGRAGELFF. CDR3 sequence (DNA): TGTGCCAGCAGCTCACGGGGGGGCCGGGCCGGGGAGCTGTTTTTT.

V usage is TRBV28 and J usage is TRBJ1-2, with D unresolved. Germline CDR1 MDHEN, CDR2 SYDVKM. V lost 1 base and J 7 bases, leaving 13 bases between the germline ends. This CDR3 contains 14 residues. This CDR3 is CASSLSGNNGGYTF. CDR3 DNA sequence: TGTGCCAGCAGTTTATCTGGGAATAACGGTGGCTACACCTTC.

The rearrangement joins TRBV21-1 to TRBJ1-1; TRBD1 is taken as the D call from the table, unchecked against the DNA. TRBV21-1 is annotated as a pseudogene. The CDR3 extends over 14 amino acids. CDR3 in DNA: TGTGCCAGCAGCACGACAGGGAGGAACACTGAAGCTTTCTTT. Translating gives CASSTTGRNTEAFF.

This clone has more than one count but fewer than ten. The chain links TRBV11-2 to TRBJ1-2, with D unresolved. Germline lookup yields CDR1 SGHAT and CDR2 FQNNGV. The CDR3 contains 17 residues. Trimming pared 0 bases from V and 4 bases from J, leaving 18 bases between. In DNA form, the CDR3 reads TGTGCCAGCAGCTTAGAACCTCCGGACGGAGCCCTCTATGGCTACACCTTC. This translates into CASSLEPPDGALYGYTF.